This record covers a single T cell receptor beta chain. The sample belongs to a study of blood T cell repertoires in COVID-19. Study background: Sites across the United States, Italy and Spain contributed samples from acute and convalescent COVID-19. PBMCs, B-cell-depleted T cells, or T cells provided the cDNA or gDNA that made up the material.

The repertoire was sequenced with immunoSEQ multiplex PCR; TCRdb's copy has only in-frame clones and lacks some. The profile shows some 260,000 clones, roughly 87% of them singletons. Participant reports of clinical history set cohort assignment. This TCR derives from a woman aged 25 to 45 with acute COVID-19. The sample comprised PBMCs or T cells enriched from blood (not recorded which).

Written as DNA, the CDR3 is TGCGCCAGCAGCTTGGTTTCCGTCCATGAGCAGTTCTTC. Protein: CASSLVSVHEQFF. The chain combines TRBV5-1 with TRBJ2-1, with D hard to call. Germline-derived CDR1 and CDR2 are SGHRS and YFSETQ. The CDR3 loop spans 13 amino acids. V dropped 0 bases and J dropped 8 bases, with 9 bases sitting between them.